The 22 T cell receptor beta chains in this list originate from one sample, sequenced in a study of T cell changes during pregnancy in multiple sclerosis. Produced via immunoSEQ multiplex PCR; TCRdb's table is partial and in-frame only. The sample holds 80,000 or so clones, around 92% seen once. Sequencing used peripheral blood, obtained before pregnancy. The receptors stem from a female donor with multiple sclerosis, enrolled in a pregnancy study.

The rearrangement joins TRBV30 to TRBJ2-1, with TRBD2 matching 8 bases. The CDR3 covers 12 residues. Germline V gene sequence: CDR1 GTSNPN, CDR2 SVGIG (reference sequence). J was trimmed by 10 bases and V by 2 bases; bases with no gene match: 4. CDR3: CAWSIGGDEQFF. DNA for the CDR3: TGTGCCTGGAGTATCGGGGGGGACGAGCAGTTCTTC.

This clone came up a few times. The chain carries TRBV12-2 and TRBJ1-6. TRBV12-2 is deemed a pseudogene. The CDR3 consists of 16 residues. CDR3 coding DNA: TGTGCAAGTCGCTTCGGGTCCTCAGCGATCAATTCACCCCTCCACTTT. Protein: CASRFGSSAINSPLHF.

The V call is TRBV19, the J call TRBJ2-2; D gene unclear. Trimming took off 5 bases at V and 6 bases at J, with 4 bases between the two ends. The CDR3 runs 11 residues. Looked up from germline, CDR1 is LNHDA and CDR2 is SQIVND (reference sequence). The CDR3 spells CASSPSGELFF. CDR3 sequence (DNA): TGTGCCAGTAGTCCCTCCGGGGAGCTGTTTTTT.

The chain uses TRBV5-1 and TRBJ2-2; D is unclear. The CDR3 has 14 residues. Between the trimmed V and J ends, which lost 1 base and 4 bases, there was a span of 8 bases. Germline-derived CDR1 and CDR2 are SGHRS and YFSETQ. CDR3 sequence: CASSLTLLTGELFF. The CDR3 nucleotides read TGCGCCAGCAGCTTGACTCTACTCACCGGGGAGCTGTTTTTT. Together with reference TRBV5-1 and TRBJ2-2, the CDR3 gives the full variable domain: KAGVTQTPRYLIKTRGQQVTLSCSPISGHRSVSWYQQTPGQGLQFLFEYFSETQRNKGNFPGRFSGRQFSNSRSEMNVSTLELGDSALYLCASSLTLLTGELFFGEGSRLTVL.

This chain connects TRBV6-9 to TRBJ2-2, with D possibly being TRBD1 (5 bases). The CDR3 is made up of 17 amino acids. Germline values: CDR1 MNHGY, CDR2 SVAAGI. Between the trimmed V and J ends, which lost 4 bases and 5 bases, there was a span of 20 bases. Here the CDR3 DNA reads TGTGCCAGCAGTTTGGGCCGGCAGGACAAGAGAACCGGGGAGCTGTTTTTT. Its translation is CASSLGRQDKRTGELFF.

CDR3 nucleotides: TGTGCCAGCAGCCACGACAGGGGACTTTTAACTAATGAAAAACTGTTTTTT. It translates to CASSHDRGLLTNEKLFF. The J gene is TRBJ1-4, the V gene TRBV14; 8 positions match TRBD1. Trimming cost V 3 bases and J 1 base; bases outside gene matches: 7. The germline CDR1 and CDR2 sequences are SGHDN and FVKESK. CDR3 size: 17 residues. The whole variable domain, remainder taken from reference TRBV14 and TRBJ1-4, is EAGVTQFPSHSVIEKGQTVTLRCDPISGHDNLYWYRRVMGKEIKFLLHFVKESKQDESGMPNNRFLAERTGGTYSTLKVQPAELEDSGVYFCASSHDRGLLTNEKLFFGSGTQLSVL.

The J gene is TRBJ1-1, the V gene TRBV25-1, with D perhaps TRBD1 (6 bases). Germline CDR1 MGHDK, CDR2 SYGVNS. The CDR3 is 12 amino acids. Trimming shortened V by 8 bases and J by 11 bases, and 18 bases separated the two germline ends. The CDR3 DNA reads TGTGCCAGCCGGGGCGGGGGCCGAATGGCTTTCTTT. This gives the protein CASRGGGRMAFF.

J is TRBJ1-1 and V is TRBV5-1, with D perhaps TRBD1 (6 bases). Trimming removed 0 bases from V and 2 bases from J, with 8 bases in between. Germline CDR1 is SGHRS and CDR2 is YFSETQ. CDR3 size: 14 residues. CDR3 sequence: CASSLDRENTEAFF. CDR3 nucleotides: TGCGCCAGCAGCTTGGACAGGGAAAACACTGAAGCTTTCTTT.

V is TRBV5-4 and J is TRBJ1-1; perhaps TRBD1 as D (6 bases). The germline V and J ends were trimmed by 4 bases and 1 base, with 11 bases remaining between them. This CDR3 comprises 14 residues. Germline V gives CDR1 SGHNT, CDR2 YYREEE (reference sequence). The CDR3 region is CASSLTGQNTEAFF. CDR3 DNA: TGTGCCAGCAGCCTGACAGGTCAGAACACTGAAGCTTTCTTT. Combining the CDR3 with reference TRBV5-4 and TRBJ1-1 gives the whole variable domain ETGVTQSPTHLIKTRGQQVTLRCSSQSGHNTVSWYQQALGQGPQFIFQYYREEENGRGNFPPRFSGLQFPNYSSELNVNALELDDSALYLCASSLTGQNTEAFFGQGTRLTVV.

A single count supports this clone. The genes are TRBV7-3 and TRBJ2-2, with D unresolved. The CDR3 contains 16 residues. The V end lost 1 base, the J end lost 1 base, and 10 bases lay between the germline ends. Germline V gives CDR1 SGHTA, CDR2 FQGTGA. The CDR3 DNA sequence: TGTGCCAGCAGCTTAAACATTGGCGGGAACACCGGGGAGCTGTTTTTT. Its translation is CASSLNIGGNTGELFF.

The J gene is TRBJ2-1, the V gene TRBV2; 9 bases are a match to TRBD1. The germline V gene has CDR1 SNHLY and CDR2 FYNNEI. The ends lost 1 base at V and 8 bases at J; junction bases unmatched: 6. The CDR3 runs 15 residues. This CDR3 reads CASSEGGTGPDEQFF. CDR3 bases: TGTGCCAGCAGTGAAGGTGGGACAGGGCCCGATGAGCAGTTCTTC.

The V gene is TRBV6-4, the J gene TRBJ2-2; the D is unclear. The V gene's germline CDR1 is MRHNA and CDR2 SNTAGT. The CDR3 contains 16 residues. V was pared by 9 bases and J by 2 bases, with 19 bases between. CDR3 in amino acids: CASSASETSNTGELFF. Here the CDR3 DNA reads TGTGCCAGTTCCGCGTCGGAGACTTCTAACACCGGGGAGCTGTTTTTT.

The CDR3 loop reads CASSPPGLQGSPGGSPLHF. CDR3 DNA sequence: TGTGCCAGTAGCCCGCCCGGGTTACAGGGGTCACCTGGGGGTTCACCCCTCCACTTT. This sequence joins TRBV19 and TRBJ1-6, with 7 nucleotides matching TRBD1. Germline V gene data show CDR1 as LNHDA and CDR2 as SQIVND (reference sequence). This CDR3 has 19 residues. The ends lost 6 bases at V and 9 bases at J; junction bases unmatched: 23.

The chain combines TRBV15 with TRBJ2-1; no clear D gene. This CDR3 spans 14 amino acids. Germline CDR1 reads LNHNV; CDR2 reads YYDKDF (reference sequence). Trimming left V 0 bases short and J 7 bases short, with 10 bases between. CDR3 sequence reads: CATSRDTAWNEQFF. The CDR3 bases are TGTGCCACCAGCAGAGATACTGCGTGGAATGAGCAGTTCTTC.

This chain joins TRBV5-6 and TRBJ2-1; 7 nucleotides match TRBD1. Germline CDR1 and CDR2: SGHDT and YYEEEE. V was clipped by 4 bases and J by 13 bases; unmatched bases: 11. This CDR3 spans 13 amino acids. The CDR3 here is CASSQTETGVQFF. As DNA, the CDR3 is TGTGCCAGCAGCCAAACGGAAACAGGGGTACAGTTCTTC.

The gene calls are TRBV27 and TRBJ2-6, with D possibly matching TRBD2 (5 bases). Germline CDR1 reads MNHEY; CDR2 reads SMNVEV (reference sequence). V lost 10 bases and J lost 1, with 14 bases in between. The CDR3 sequence is 15 residues long. The CDR3 bases are TGTGCCACCTCCCCTACGGGGTCTGGGGCCAACGTCCTGACTTTC. Translated: CATSPTGSGANVLTF.

This clone occurred once. The genes are TRBV5-6 and TRBJ1-2, with D perhaps TRBD1 (6 bases). CDR3 length: 13 residues. V was shortened by 5 bases and J by 4 bases, with 12 bases between the two germline ends. Germline-derived CDR1 and CDR2 are SGHDT and YYEEEE. This chain's CDR3 is CASRMTGPYGYTF. The CDR3, as DNA: TGTGCCAGCAGGATGACAGGACCCTATGGCTACACCTTC.

V usage is TRBV30 and J usage is TRBJ2-5; 13 bases align to TRBD2. Losses at the gene ends were 7 bases for V and 7 bases for J; bases not matched to a gene: 12. Germline V gives CDR1 GTSNPN, CDR2 SVGIG (reference sequence). The CDR3 is made up of 15 amino acids. In DNA, the CDR3 is TGTGCCTTACTAGCGGGGGGGCGCTCTACGGGGACCCAGTACTTC. The encoded protein is CALLAGGRSTGTQYF.

This rearrangement joins TRBV27 to TRBJ1-2, with TRBD1 matching 8 bases. With V trimmed by 3 bases and J by 4 bases, 7 bases remained unmatched. Germline loops: CDR1 MNHEY, CDR2 SMNVEV (reference sequence). This CDR3 spans 15 amino acids. The CDR3 loop reads CASSFSRGTGYGYTF. Written as DNA, the CDR3 is TGTGCCAGCAGTTTTTCTAGAGGGACAGGCTATGGCTACACCTTC.

The chain couples TRBV7-2 to TRBJ2-5, with D unresolved. CDR3 length: 15 amino acids. Germline V gene lookup returns CDR1 SGHTA and CDR2 FQGNSA. Between the trimmed V and J ends, which lost 1 base and 1 base, there was a span of 10 bases. DNA of the CDR3: TGTGCCAGCAGCTTAGTGTCGAGGAGCCAAGAGACCCAGTACTTC. This translates into CASSLVSRSQETQYF.

The chain carries TRBV30 and TRBJ1-2, with D possibly being TRBD1 (5 bases). Germline V gives CDR1 GTSNPN, CDR2 SVGIG (reference sequence). Trimming took off 0 bases at V and 4 bases at J, with 12 bases between the two ends. This CDR3 comprises 14 residues. DNA of the CDR3: TGTGCCTGGAGTGTACCGTCAGGGTTCTATGGCTACACCTTC. Translating gives CAWSVPSGFYGYTF.

This clone was seen only once. The rearrangement links TRBV7-9 to TRBJ1-1, with D tentatively TRBD1 (5 bases). CDR3 length: 16 amino acids. Germline loops: CDR1 SEHNR, CDR2 FQNEAQ (reference sequence). V was pared by 1 base and J by 2 bases, with 14 bases between. Here the CDR3 reads CASSLEGLGGNTEAFF. DNA of the CDR3: TGTGCCAGCAGCTTAGAGGGGCTGGGCGGAAACACTGAAGCTTTCTTT.